The clone carrying this T cell receptor (beta chain) has only a few counts. Among Cohort 3 donors, those recovered had two negative PCRs, clearance, or symptom resolution. These data are taken from a study of blood T cell repertoires in COVID-19. Study background: T cells, B-cell-depleted T cells, or PBMCs supplied cDNA or gDNA.

Profiling relied on immunoSEQ multiplex PCR, and the TCRdb table lists in-frame clones only, not all of them. The table records 350,000 to 400,000 clones, over 75% of them present only once. This CDR3 has 16 amino acids. Trimming took 4 bases from V and 10 from J; bases not matched to a gene: 13. The germline CDR1 and CDR2 sequences are SNHLY and FYNNEI. Sample: PBMCs or T cells enriched from blood (not recorded which). This clonotype was sampled from a woman younger than 45 who had recovered from COVID-19. This chain connects TRBV2 to TRBJ1-6, with 7 bases lining up with TRBD1. This CDR3 is CASSGSFRQGDSPLHF. The CDR3 coding sequence is TGTGCCAGCAGTGGAAGCTTCCGACAGGGCGACTCACCCCTCCACTTT.